This TCR beta chain was documented in a study of T cell responses to AZD1222 COVID-19 vaccine. V was pared by 7 bases and J by 1 base, with 11 bases of the junction left unmatched. There are 16 residues in the CDR3. Study observations and caveats: Across spike, vaccine-associated CD4 TCRs were found, dominant at 160-218 and 743-854. Seropositive AZD1222 recipients at baseline numbered only six or seven.

With respect to this clone: The antigen is not known.

The table came from immunoSEQ multiplex PCR; TCRdb's copy has only in-frame clones and leaves some out. This table has approximately 140,000 clones, just over 90% appearing once. The sequenced sample was peripheral blood, obtained on day 0 of AZD1222 vaccination. The origin of this receptor is an adult in good health. The chain links TRBV23-1 to TRBJ2-7, with 9 bases matching TRBD1. TRBV23-1 is filed as an ORF, its function uncertain. The CDR3 DNA is TGCGCCAGCATCAAATCCCGGGACAGGGTATCCTACGAGCAGTACTTC. This codes for CASIKSRDRVSYEQYF.